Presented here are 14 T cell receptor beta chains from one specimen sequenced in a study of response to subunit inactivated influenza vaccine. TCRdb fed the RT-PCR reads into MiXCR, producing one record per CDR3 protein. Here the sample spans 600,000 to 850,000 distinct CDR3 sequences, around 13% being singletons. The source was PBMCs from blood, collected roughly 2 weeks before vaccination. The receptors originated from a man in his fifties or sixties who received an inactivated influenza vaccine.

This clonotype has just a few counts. The CDR3 here is CASSTRADRGGTEAFF. CDR3 nucleotide sequence: TGTGCCAGTAGTACACGAGCGGACAGGGGAGGCACTGAAGCTTTCTTT. The rearrangement joins TRBV19 to TRBJ1-1, with TRBD1 identical over 9 bases. Germline V CDR1 and CDR2: LNHDA, SQIVND (reference sequence). This CDR3 is built from 16 residues. Trimming removed 4 bases from V and 4 bases from J; junction bases left unmatched: 10.

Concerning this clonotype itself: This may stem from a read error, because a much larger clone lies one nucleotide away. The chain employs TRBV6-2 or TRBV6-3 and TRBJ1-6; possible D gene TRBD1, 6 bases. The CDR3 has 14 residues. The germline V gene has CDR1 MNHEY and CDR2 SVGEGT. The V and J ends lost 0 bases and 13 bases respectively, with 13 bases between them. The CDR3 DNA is TGTGCCAGCAGTTACTCTGGGGGCACGTTCCCCCTCCACTTT. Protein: CASSYSGGTFPLHF.

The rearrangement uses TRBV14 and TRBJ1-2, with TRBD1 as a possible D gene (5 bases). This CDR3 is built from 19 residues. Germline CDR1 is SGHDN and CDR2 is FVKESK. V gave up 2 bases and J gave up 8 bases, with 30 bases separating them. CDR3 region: CASSQYSIVIAGTDFGYTF. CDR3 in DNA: TGTGCCAGCAGCCAATACTCGATTGTGATTGCGGGGACGGATTTCGGCTACACCTTC.

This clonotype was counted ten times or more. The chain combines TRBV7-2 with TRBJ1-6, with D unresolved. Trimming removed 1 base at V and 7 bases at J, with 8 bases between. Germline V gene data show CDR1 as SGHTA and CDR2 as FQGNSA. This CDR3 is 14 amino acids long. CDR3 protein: CASSLGAGNSPLHF. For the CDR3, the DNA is TGTGCCAGCAGCTTAGGTGCGGGAAATTCACCCCTCCACTTT. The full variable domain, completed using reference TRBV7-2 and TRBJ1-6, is GAGVSQSPSNKVTEKGKDVELRCDPISGHTALYWYRQSLGQGLEFLIYFQGNSAPDKSGLPSDRFSAERTGGSVSTLTIQRTQQEDSAVYLCASSLGAGNSPLHFGNGTRLTVT.

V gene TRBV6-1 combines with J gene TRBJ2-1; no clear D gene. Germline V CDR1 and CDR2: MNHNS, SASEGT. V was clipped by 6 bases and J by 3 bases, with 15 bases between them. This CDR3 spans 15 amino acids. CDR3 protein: CASSPWALLYNEQFF. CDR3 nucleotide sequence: TGTGCCAGCAGCCCGTGGGCACTCCTCTACAATGAGCAGTTCTTC.

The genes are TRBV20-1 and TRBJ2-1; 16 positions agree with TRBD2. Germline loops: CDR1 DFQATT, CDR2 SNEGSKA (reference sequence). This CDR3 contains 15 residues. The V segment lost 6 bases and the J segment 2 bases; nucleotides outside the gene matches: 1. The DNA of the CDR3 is TGCAGTGCAGGGACTAGCGGGAGGGCCTACAATGAGCAGTTCTTC. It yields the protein CSAGTSGRAYNEQFF.

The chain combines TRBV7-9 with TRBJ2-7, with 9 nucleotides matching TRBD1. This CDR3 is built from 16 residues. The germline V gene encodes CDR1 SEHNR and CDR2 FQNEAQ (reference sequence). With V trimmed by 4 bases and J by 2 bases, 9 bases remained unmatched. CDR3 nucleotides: TGTGCCAGCAGCTCCACACCGGGACAGGGCCCCTACGAGCAGTACTTC. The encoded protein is CASSSTPGQGPYEQYF.

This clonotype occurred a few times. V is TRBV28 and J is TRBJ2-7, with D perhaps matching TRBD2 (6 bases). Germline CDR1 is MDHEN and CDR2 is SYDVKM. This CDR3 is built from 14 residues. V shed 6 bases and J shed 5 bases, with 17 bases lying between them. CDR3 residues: CASSFYAGHDEQYF. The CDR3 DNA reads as TGTGCCAGCAGCTTTTACGCGGGGCACGACGAGCAGTACTTC.

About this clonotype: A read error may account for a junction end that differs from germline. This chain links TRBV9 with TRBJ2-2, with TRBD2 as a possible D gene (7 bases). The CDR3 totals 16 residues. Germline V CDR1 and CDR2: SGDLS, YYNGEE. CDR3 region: CASNKGGETITGELYF. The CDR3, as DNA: TGTGCCAGCAACAAAGGGGGGGAGACCATTACCGGGGAGCTGTATTTT.

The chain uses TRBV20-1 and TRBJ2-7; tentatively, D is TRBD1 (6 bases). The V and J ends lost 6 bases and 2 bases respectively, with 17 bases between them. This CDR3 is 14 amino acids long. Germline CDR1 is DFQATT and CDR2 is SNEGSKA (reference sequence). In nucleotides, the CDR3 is TGCAGTGCCGCCCTCGGGACAACGGCCTACGAGCAGTACTTC. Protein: CSAALGTTAYEQYF.

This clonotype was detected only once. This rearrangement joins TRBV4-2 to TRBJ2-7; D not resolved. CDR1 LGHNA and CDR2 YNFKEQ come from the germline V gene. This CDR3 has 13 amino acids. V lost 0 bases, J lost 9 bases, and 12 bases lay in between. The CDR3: CASSQDSVYWQYF. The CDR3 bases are TGTGCCAGCAGCCAAGATTCGGTCTACTGGCAGTACTTC.

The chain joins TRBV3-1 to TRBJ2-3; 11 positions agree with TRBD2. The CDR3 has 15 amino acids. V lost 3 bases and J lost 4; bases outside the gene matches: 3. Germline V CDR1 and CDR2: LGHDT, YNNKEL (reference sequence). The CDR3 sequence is CASSQTSGAPDTQYF. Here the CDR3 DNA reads TGTGCCAGCAGCCAGACTAGCGGGGCGCCAGATACGCAGTATTTT.

As DNA, the CDR3 is TGTGCCACCAGCAGAGAGGCAGGGGGCACCGGGGAGCTGTTTTTT. As protein: CATSREAGGTGELFF. The chain couples TRBV15 to TRBJ2-2, with TRBD1 identical over 7 bases. The CDR3 is 15 residues long. Germline V gives CDR1 LNHNV, CDR2 YYDKDF (reference sequence). V lost 0 bases to trimming and J lost 4 bases; unmatched junction nucleotides: 2.

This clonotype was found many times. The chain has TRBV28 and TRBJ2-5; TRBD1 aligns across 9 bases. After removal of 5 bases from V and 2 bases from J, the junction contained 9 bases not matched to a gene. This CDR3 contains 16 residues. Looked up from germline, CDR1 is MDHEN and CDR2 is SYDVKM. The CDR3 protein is CASSPTGTGIQETQYF. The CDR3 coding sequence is TGTGCCAGCAGTCCTACCGGGACAGGGATACAAGAGACCCAGTACTTC.